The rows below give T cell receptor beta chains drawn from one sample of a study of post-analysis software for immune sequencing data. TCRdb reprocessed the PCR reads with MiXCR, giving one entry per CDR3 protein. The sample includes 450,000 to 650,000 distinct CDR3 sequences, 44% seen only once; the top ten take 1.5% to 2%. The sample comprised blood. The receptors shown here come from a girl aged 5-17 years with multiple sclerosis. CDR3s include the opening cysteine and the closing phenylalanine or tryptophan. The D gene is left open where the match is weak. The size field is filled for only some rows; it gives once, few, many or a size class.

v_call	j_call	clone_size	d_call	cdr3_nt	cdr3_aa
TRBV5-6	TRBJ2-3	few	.	TGTGCCAGCAGCGACACTTCCGGGACGACAGATACGCAGTATTTT	CASSDTSGTTDTQYF
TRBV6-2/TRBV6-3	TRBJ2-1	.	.	TGTGCCAGCAGTCATTCGGGTAATGAGCAGTTCTTC	CASSHSGNEQFF
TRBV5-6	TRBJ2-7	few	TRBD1	TGTGCCAGCAGCTTTGGACAGGGGAGCTCCGAGCAGTACTTC	CASSFGQGSSEQYF
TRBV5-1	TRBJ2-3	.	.	TGCGCCAGCAGCTTGGCCAGCACGTGGGGGGCGGAAGATACGCAGTATTTT	CASSLASTWGAEDTQYF
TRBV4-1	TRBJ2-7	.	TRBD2	TGCGCCAGCAGCCAGGGACTAGCGGGAGGCTACGAGCAGTACTTC	CASSQGLAGGYEQYF
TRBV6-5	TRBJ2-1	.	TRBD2	TGTGCCAGCAGTTACTCGCTAGCGGGGGCCTACAATGAGCAGTTCTTC	CASSYSLAGAYNEQFF
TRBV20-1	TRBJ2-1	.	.	TGCAGTGCTACAAAACAACAGGGAAATGAGCAGTTCTTC	CSATKQQGNEQFF
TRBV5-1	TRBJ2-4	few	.	TGCGCCAGCAGCTTGGCAGGGCTTAAGGCCAAAAACATTCAGTACTTC	CASSLAGLKAKNIQYF
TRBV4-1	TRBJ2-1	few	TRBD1	TGCGCCAGCAGCCAAGGACAGGGGAATGAGCAGTTCTTC	CASSQGQGNEQFF
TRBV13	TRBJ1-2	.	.	TGTGCCAGCAGCTTACAGGGGCTAGCTAACTATGGCTACACCTTC	CASSLQGLANYGYTF
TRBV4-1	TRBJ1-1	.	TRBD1	TGCGCCAGCAGCCAAACCGGGACAGGGAACACTGAAGCTTTCTTT	CASSQTGTGNTEAFF
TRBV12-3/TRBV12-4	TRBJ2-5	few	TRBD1	TGTGCCGGCAGCTTCGACCCGGACAGGGGGCACCAAGAGACCCAGTACTTC	CAGSFDPDRGHQETQYF
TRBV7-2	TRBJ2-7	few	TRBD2	TGTGCCAGCAGCACGGGGGGCTCCTACGAGCAGTACTTC	CASSTGGSYEQYF
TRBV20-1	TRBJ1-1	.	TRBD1	TGCAGTGCTAGAGATTATCTTTACAGGGGGCCCAACACTGAAGCTTTCTTT	CSARDYLYRGPNTEAFF
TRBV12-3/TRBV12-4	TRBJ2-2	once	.	TGTGCCAGCAGTTTGGGGCGGAGGGCCCACACCGGGGAGCTGTTTTTT	CASSLGRRAHTGELFF
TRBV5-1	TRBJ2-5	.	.	TGCGCCAGCAGCACCGAGTGGGGGTATCAAGAGACCCAGTACTTC	CASSTEWGYQETQYF
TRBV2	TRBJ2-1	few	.	TGTGCCAGCAGTGAAGCAGGGGTCGAGCAGTTCTTC	CASSEAGVEQFF
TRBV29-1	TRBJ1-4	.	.	TGCAGCGTTGCGGGAGAGGCGAATGAAAAACTGTTTTTT	CSVAGEANEKLFF
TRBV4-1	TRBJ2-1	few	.	TGCGCCAGCAGCCTTCCCCAGGGGAGCTACAATGAGCAGTTCTTC	CASSLPQGSYNEQFF
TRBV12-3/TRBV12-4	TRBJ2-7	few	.	TGTGCTAGCAGTTTCAGGCGTAGATACGAGCAGTACTTC	CASSFRRRYEQYF